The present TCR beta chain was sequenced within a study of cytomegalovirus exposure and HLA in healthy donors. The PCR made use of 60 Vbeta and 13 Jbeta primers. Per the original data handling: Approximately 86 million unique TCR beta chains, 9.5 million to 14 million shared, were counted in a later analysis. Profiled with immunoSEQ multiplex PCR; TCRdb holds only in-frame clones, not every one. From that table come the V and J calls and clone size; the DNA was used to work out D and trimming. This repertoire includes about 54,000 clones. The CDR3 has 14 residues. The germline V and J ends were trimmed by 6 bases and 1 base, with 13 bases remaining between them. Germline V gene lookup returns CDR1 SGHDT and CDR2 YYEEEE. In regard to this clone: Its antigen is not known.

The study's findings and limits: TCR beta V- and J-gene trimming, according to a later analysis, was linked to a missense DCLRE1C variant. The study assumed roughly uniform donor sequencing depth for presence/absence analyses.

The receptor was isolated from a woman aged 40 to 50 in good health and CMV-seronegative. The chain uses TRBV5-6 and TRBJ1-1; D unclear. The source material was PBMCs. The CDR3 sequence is CASISGSRNTEAFF. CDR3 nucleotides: TGTGCCAGCATCTCCGGGAGCAGGAACACTGAAGCTTTCTTT.